These 25 T cell receptor beta chains share one sample of origin, sequenced in a study of CD8 T cells in ankylosing spondylitis. The study, taken as a whole, reports: Ankylosing spondylitis blood seemed to carry a telltale TCR beta motif made of fewer than 10 highly homologous variants.

These TCRs are of unknown antigen specificity. MiXCR was run by TCRdb on the 5' RACE reads, yielding one entry per CDR3 protein. The table shows fewer than 400,000 distinct CDR3 sequences, with less than 9.5% occurring only once. Sequenced: blood, either unsorted or a sorted T cell fraction (not recorded which). The source of these receptors is a male donor with ankylosing spondylitis.

This clonotype was picked up a small number of times. The chain has TRBV4-1 and TRBJ2-7; TRBD1 might be the D (6 bases). Per germline, CDR1 MGHRA and CDR2 YSYEKL. The germline V and J ends were trimmed by 3 bases and 2 bases, with 11 bases remaining between them. This CDR3 is built from 14 residues. CDR3 nucleotide sequence: TGCGCCAGCAGCCAGCAGGGGCCCCCCTACGAGCAGTACTTC. Translation gives CASSQQGPPYEQYF.

Only a few counts were recorded for this clonotype. V usage is TRBV7-9 and J usage is TRBJ1-1, with D tentatively TRBD1 (5 bases). There are 13 residues in the CDR3. In germline, CDR1 is SEHNR, CDR2 FQNEAQ (reference sequence). Trimming left V 3 bases short and J 8 bases short, with 13 bases between. CDR3 DNA: TGTGCCAGCAGCTTGTTTGACGGGGGGGAAGCTTTCTTT. Translating gives CASSLFDGGEAFF.

The chain employs TRBV29-1 and TRBJ2-7; 8 bases fit TRBD2. The germline V gene has CDR1 SQVTM and CDR2 ANQGSEA. The CDR3 contains 13 residues. J lost 3 bases, V lost 4 bases, and 5 bases had no gene match. This CDR3 is CSVARTSSYEQYF. CDR3 nucleotide sequence: TGCAGCGTTGCCCGGACTAGCAGCTACGAGCAGTACTTC.

This chain connects TRBV6-6 to TRBJ1-1; D perhaps matches TRBD1 (6 bases). The CDR3 consists of 13 residues. The V gene's germline CDR1 is MNHNY and CDR2 SVGAGI (reference sequence). The V gene lost 2 bases and the J gene lost 5 bases, with 9 bases spanning the gap. DNA of the CDR3: TGTGCCAGCAGTTACCAGGGGTGGACTGAAGCTTTCTTT. This codes for CASSYQGWTEAFF.

Many counts were recorded for this clonotype. The chain carries TRBV29-1 and TRBJ2-1; D not resolved. V lost 6 bases and J lost 7, with 13 bases in between. The CDR3 spans 12 residues. Germline CDR1 SQVTM, CDR2 ANQGSEA. The CDR3 DNA reads TGCAGCGTCGATTTAGTGGGAAATGAGCAGTTCTTC. Its translation is CSVDLVGNEQFF.

This clonotype was counted between two and nine times. The rearrangement links TRBV7-8 to TRBJ2-2; 7 positions match TRBD2. Per germline, CDR1 SGHVS and CDR2 FQNEAQ. The CDR3 runs to 14 residues. The J segment lost 5 bases and the V segment lost 7 bases, leaving 7 bases of the junction unmatched. Here the CDR3 reads CASIREGLTGELFF. The CDR3 nucleotides read TGTGCCAGCATAAGGGAGGGGTTAACCGGGGAGCTGTTTTTT.

This clonotype was counted between two and nine times. V is TRBV7-3 and J is TRBJ2-1; 7 bases fit TRBD1. Germline-derived CDR1 and CDR2 are SGHTA and FQGTGA. Trimming took 0 bases from V and 0 from J; bases not matched to a gene: 5. This CDR3 spans 17 amino acids. CDR3 nucleotide sequence: TGTGCCAGCAGCTTAACCGACAGGGATAGCTCCTACAATGAGCAGTTCTTC. Protein product: CASSLTDRDSSYNEQFF.

This clonotype occurred many times. The gene calls are TRBV29-1 and TRBJ2-4; D perhaps matches TRBD1 (6 bases). The CDR3 runs 11 residues. Germline loops: CDR1 SQVTM, CDR2 ANQGSEA. Trimming removed 4 bases at V and 7 bases at J, with 8 bases between. The CDR3 region is CSVGGGNIQYF. CDR3 DNA: TGCAGCGTTGGTGGGGGCAACATTCAGTACTTC.

This chain joins TRBV10-3 and TRBJ2-3; 13 bases match TRBD2. The trim removed 2 bases at V and 6 bases at J, leaving 8 bases unmatched. This CDR3 has 17 residues. Germline V gives CDR1 ENHRY, CDR2 SYGVKD. CDR3 sequence reads: CAISEGYGLAGVDTQYF. CDR3 sequence (DNA): TGTGCCATCAGTGAGGGATACGGACTAGCGGGAGTGGATACGCAGTATTTT.

The chain joins TRBV12-3 or TRBV12-4 to TRBJ2-7; perhaps TRBD2 as D (6 bases). There are 17 residues in the CDR3. V was pared by 3 bases and J by 2 bases, with 20 bases between. CDR3 sequence: CASSFEGGGRTTYEQYF. Here the CDR3 DNA reads TGTGCCAGCAGTTTTGAGGGCGGAGGGAGGACAACCTACGAGCAGTACTTC.

In its sample, this clonotype was seen many times. The chain couples TRBV6-2 or TRBV6-3 to TRBJ2-4; TRBD1 might be the D (5 bases). CDR3 length: 13 residues. The V gene lost 5 bases and the J gene lost 6 bases, with 11 bases spanning the gap. CDR1 is MNHEY and CDR2 is SVGEGT in the germline V gene. CDR3 nucleotide sequence: TGTGCCAGCAGTGACAGTAGGGGAAACATTCAGTACTTC. Translated, it gives CASSDSRGNIQYF.

This clonotype was seen repeatedly, ten times or more. This chain joins TRBV5-1 and TRBJ1-2; D possibly corresponds to TRBD1 (6 bases). V shed 4 bases and J shed 7 bases, with 14 bases lying between them. Germline CDR1 reads SGHRS; CDR2 reads YFSETQ. This CDR3 has 13 residues. The CDR3 spells CASSPGGGRGYTF. In DNA form, the CDR3 reads TGCGCCAGCAGCCCGGGCGGGGGCCGTGGCTACACCTTC.

This clonotype was observed many times. The chain combines TRBV12-5 with TRBJ2-7, with 7 bases matching TRBD2. CDR1 and CDR2 (germline): LGHNT, FRNRAP. The CDR3 is 15 residues long. Trimming cost V 2 bases and J 4 bases; bases outside gene matches: 8. The CDR3 loop is CASGLTFAGVYEQYF. CDR3 coding DNA: TGTGCTAGTGGTTTGACGTTTGCGGGAGTTTACGAGCAGTACTTC.

This clonotype has a handful of counts. The V gene is TRBV19, the J gene TRBJ2-1; D unresolved. Germline V gene sequence: CDR1 LNHDA, CDR2 SQIVND (reference sequence). V was clipped by 6 bases and J by 3 bases, with 15 bases between them. The CDR3 is 15 amino acids. CDR3 nucleotide sequence: TGTGCCAGTAGCCTTGGCCAGCAAATCTACAATGAGCAGTTCTTC. Amino acid sequence: CASSLGQQIYNEQFF.

The chain recombines TRBV7-2 with TRBJ2-5; 14 bases are shared with TRBD2. Germline V gives CDR1 SGHTA, CDR2 FQGNSA. V lost 4 bases to trimming and J lost 3 bases; unmatched junction nucleotides: 4. The CDR3 is made up of 16 amino acids. The CDR3 is CASSSWGLAGEETQYF. Here the CDR3 DNA reads TGTGCCAGCAGCTCCTGGGGACTAGCGGGAGAAGAGACCCAGTACTTC.

The chain uses TRBV12-3 or TRBV12-4 and TRBJ2-2, with D perhaps assigned TRBD1 or TRBD2 (6 bases each). This CDR3 spans 19 amino acids. Trimming stripped 11 bases from V and 9 bases from J, with 37 bases between. The CDR3 coding sequence is TGTGCCCTCAGCCCCGCGGACTACCAGGGGTCGTCCTGGGGCCGGGAGCTGTTTTTT. Its protein product is CALSPADYQGSSWGRELFF.

The sample holds many counts of this clonotype. The rearrangement links TRBV29-1 to TRBJ2-7; D unresolved. Germline CDR1 reads SQVTM; CDR2 reads ANQGSEA. The CDR3 extends over 11 amino acids. V lost 6 bases and J 3 bases, leaving 9 bases between the germline ends. CDR3 protein: CSVGMDYEQYF. DNA for the CDR3: TGCAGCGTGGGAATGGACTACGAGCAGTACTTC.

This clonotype was detected a few times. The chain links TRBV7-2 to TRBJ2-7; D gene unclear. Germline CDR1 is SGHTA and CDR2 is FQGNSA. This CDR3 has 14 residues. Trimming pared 5 bases from V and 4 bases from J, leaving 15 bases between. This chain's CDR3 is CASSQDKTIYEQYF. For the CDR3, the DNA is TGTGCCAGCAGCCAGGATAAGACCATTTACGAGCAGTACTTC.

This chain uses TRBV27 with TRBJ2-1; no definite D call. Trimming took off 9 bases at V and 6 bases at J, with 9 bases between the two ends. Germline V gene lookup returns CDR1 MNHEY and CDR2 SMNVEV (reference sequence). This CDR3 is built from 11 residues. CDR3 in amino acids: CASRRVNEQFF. The CDR3 nucleotides read TGTGCCAGTCGAAGGGTCAATGAGCAGTTCTTC.

This clonotype appeared once. A read error may be the cause here, since a much bigger clone is one base away. The chain combines TRBV20-1 with TRBJ1-4, with 8 bases aligning to TRBD1. Germline V CDR1 and CDR2: DFQATT, SNEGSKA (reference sequence). The CDR3 spans 13 residues. In nucleotides, the CDR3 is TGCGGTGCTCCGGACAGGGCTCTTGAAAAACTGTTTTTT. It codes for CGAPDRALEKLFF.

This clonotype was counted only a few times. The chain employs TRBV7-9 and TRBJ2-1; 13 bases agree with TRBD2. Unmatched junction bases numbered 3, after V lost 5 bases and J lost 5 bases. Germline CDR1 reads SEHNR; CDR2 reads FQNEAQ (reference sequence). CDR3 length equals 15 residues. The CDR3, as DNA: TGTGCCAGCAGCCCTACTAGCGGGAGGGACAATGAGCAGTTCTTC. Amino acids: CASSPTSGRDNEQFF.

The chain uses TRBV29-1 and TRBJ2-5; 7 bases are a match to TRBD1. The CDR3 loop spans 18 amino acids. The ends lost 3 bases at V and 9 bases at J; junction bases unmatched: 25. Germline CDR1 SQVTM, CDR2 ANQGSEA. The CDR3 here is CSVELEKGDRHHLGSQYF. The DNA for the CDR3 is TGCAGCGTTGAGTTGGAGAAGGGGGACAGACATCACCTAGGGTCCCAGTACTTC.

The DNA for the CDR3 is TGTGCCAGCAGTTTATATCGCGGCGGATCCTCCTACAATGAGCAGTTCTTC. Translating it yields CASSLYRGGSSYNEQFF. The V gene is TRBV12-3 or TRBV12-4, the J gene TRBJ2-1; no definite D call. This CDR3 contains 17 residues. The germline V and J ends were trimmed by 2 bases and 0 bases, with 14 bases remaining between them.

This clonotype was picked up a small number of times. The chain carries TRBV6-2 or TRBV6-3 and TRBJ2-3; the D is unclear. Germline V CDR1 and CDR2: MNHEY, SVGEGT. The CDR3 is made up of 14 amino acids. Trimming stripped 5 bases from V and 8 bases from J, with 17 bases between. The CDR3: CASSNDPEVGTQYF. The CDR3 DNA is TGTGCCAGCAGTAACGACCCCGAGGTTGGTACGCAGTATTTT.

This clonotype was detected a few times. The rearrangement links TRBV4-3 to TRBJ2-7; TRBD2 matches at 9 bases. This CDR3 spans 14 amino acids. With V trimmed by 1 base and J by 3 bases, 1 base remained unmatched. Germline values: CDR1 LGHNA, CDR2 YSLEER. CDR3 sequence (DNA): TGCGCCAGCAGCCAAGTAGCGGGAGACTACGAGCAGTACTTC. Translating gives CASSQVAGDYEQYF.